A selection of T cell receptor beta chains follows, all from one sample in a study of blood T cell repertoires in COVID-19. Libraries were prepared by immunoSEQ multiplex PCR; TCRdb keeps only in-frame clonotypes and omits some of them. The sample has 120,000 to 150,000 clones, 80% to 90% seen once. Sequenced: peripheral blood. The receptors shown here come from a man aged 18 to 30 with COVID-19, enrolled during active disease. Each CDR3 is given without its conserved first and last residue. The order of the fields is V gene, D gene, CDR3 protein. The D gene is left open where the match is weak.

v_gene: TRBV29-1; d_gene: -; CDR3aa: SAFGGDNEQF
v_gene: TRBV18; d_gene: TRBD2; CDR3aa: ASSPRTSGTGYNEQF
v_gene: TRBV13; d_gene: -; CDR3aa: ASSGRLLNYGYT
v_gene: TRBV12-3/TRBV12-4; d_gene: TRBD1; CDR3aa: ASSLTGRTEAF
v_gene: TRBV19; d_gene: -; CDR3aa: ASSIGGRAKNIQY
v_gene: TRBV6-5; d_gene: -; CDR3aa: ASSYSALINTGELF
v_gene: TRBV6-6; d_gene: -; CDR3aa: ASSYSGAQETQY
v_gene: TRBV24-1; d_gene: -; CDR3aa: ATSERSGRAGETQY
v_gene: TRBV9; d_gene: TRBD1; CDR3aa: ASSGDRGRRNQPQH
v_gene: TRBV29-1; d_gene: TRBD1; CDR3aa: SVRPGTENSPLH
v_gene: TRBV27; d_gene: TRBD2; CDR3aa: ASSFGLAGGEQY
v_gene: TRBV11-2; d_gene: TRBD1; CDR3aa: ASSFNRGNQETQY
v_gene: TRBV27; d_gene: -; CDR3aa: ASSFYQGGEQY
v_gene: TRBV7-2; d_gene: TRBD1; CDR3aa: ASSQNSGTGYEQY
v_gene: TRBV14; d_gene: TRBD1; CDR3aa: ASSQDSRDRAEGYT
v_gene: TRBV6-5; d_gene: -; CDR3aa: ASSYSTPGYNEQY
v_gene: TRBV5-6; d_gene: TRBD1; CDR3aa: ASSPRQGVNEKLF
v_gene: TRBV7-7; d_gene: -; CDR3aa: ASSQSSSSYEQY
v_gene: TRBV7-2; d_gene: TRBD1; CDR3aa: ASSPNRGRGANVLT
v_gene: TRBV5-5; d_gene: -; CDR3aa: ASSLGRSGANVLT
v_gene: TRBV7-3; d_gene: TRBD2; CDR3aa: ASSLGLAGGKQY
v_gene: TRBV2; d_gene: TRBD1; CDR3aa: ASKIVPMGQNEQF
v_gene: TRBV5-1; d_gene: TRBD2; CDR3aa: ASSSRPGLATDEQF
v_gene: TRBV19; d_gene: TRBD1; CDR3aa: ASSIGEGAWGSPLH
v_gene: TRBV28; d_gene: -; CDR3aa: ASSSDSMLQPQH
v_gene: TRBV9; d_gene: -; CDR3aa: ASSVGDKQPRYEQY
v_gene: TRBV6-5; d_gene: -; CDR3aa: ASSRMQGASPLH
v_gene: TRBV4-3; d_gene: TRBD1; CDR3aa: ASSPGQGGTQY
v_gene: TRBV14; d_gene: -; CDR3aa: ASSPGGGELF
v_gene: TRBV2; d_gene: TRBD1; CDR3aa: AFGTGVMNTEAF
v_gene: TRBV12-3/TRBV12-4; d_gene: -; CDR3aa: ASSFGGNQPQH
v_gene: TRBV19; d_gene: -; CDR3aa: ASSIGTGANEKLL
v_gene: TRBV7-2; d_gene: -; CDR3aa: ASSPGTFYGYT
v_gene: TRBV7-2; d_gene: -; CDR3aa: ASSLFQQGTAEQF
v_gene: TRBV24-1; d_gene: TRBD1; CDR3aa: ATSPGGYYGYT
v_gene: TRBV30; d_gene: -; CDR3aa: AWNRGAAKNIQY
v_gene: TRBV3-1/TRBV3-2; d_gene: TRBD2; CDR3aa: ASSLGLAGIYEQY
v_gene: TRBV28; d_gene: -; CDR3aa: ASSLGAIEKLF
v_gene: TRBV14; d_gene: -; CDR3aa: ASSHTGYYGTSGANVLT
v_gene: TRBV2; d_gene: -; CDR3aa: ASSEMVGAINEQF
v_gene: TRBV7-9; d_gene: TRBD1; CDR3aa: ASSSTGGEQF
v_gene: TRBV30; d_gene: -; CDR3aa: AWSTAGNQPQH
v_gene: TRBV4-1; d_gene: TRBD2; CDR3aa: ASSQVLAGVGETQY
v_gene: TRBV5-1; d_gene: -; CDR3aa: ASSLGGDQPQH
v_gene: TRBV13; d_gene: -; CDR3aa: ASSYGTGYAAGEGDTQY